Described below is a single T cell receptor beta chain sequence and its context. These data originate in a study of blood T cell repertoires in COVID-19. Whole-study context: Sites across the United States, Italy and Spain contributed samples from acute and convalescent COVID-19. Sample material is recorded as cDNA or gDNA derived from T cells, B-cell-depleted T cells, or PBMCs.

Germline assignment: CDR1 SNHLY and CDR2 FYNNEI. The CDR3 spans 15 residues. Losses at the gene ends were 4 bases for V and 6 bases for J; bases not matched to a gene: 9. Study processing details: Amplification of reference gene primers was used by the study to estimate nucleated cell counts. Assay used: immunoSEQ multiplex PCR; TCRdb lists only in-frame clones, some missing. Clone size and the V and J calls come from that table; the DNA yielded D and trimming. The sample contains tens of thousands of clones, around 90% of which appear only once. Sequencing input: peripheral blood. The chain carries TRBV2 and TRBJ1-1, with TRBD1 identical over 9 bases. The source is a human donor in a cohort sampled during active COVID-19. The CDR3 region has the DNA TGTGCCAGCAGTGGGCCGGGACAGGGACGAGCTGAAGCTTTCTTT. Amino acids: CASSGPGQGRAEAFF.